Presented here are 9 T cell receptor beta chains from one specimen sequenced in a study of T-cell reconstitution after alpha-beta-depleted transplantation in children. Unique molecular identifiers were incorporated during preparation of the TCRbeta library. TCRdb ran MiXCR on the PCR reads and lists one entry per CDR3 protein. Of 500,000 to 650,000 distinct CDR3 sequences detected, over 10% appear once; the ten largest clones hold over 2%. Sequencing was performed on PBMCs, mostly from graft donor cells, taken 360 days after TCRalphabeta/CD19-depleted stem cell transplant. The receptors here all came from a male patient aged 5 to 17 who had a stem cell transplant for acute myeloid leukemia, so the T cells may come from the graft donor.

The chain links TRBV29-1 to TRBJ2-3, with 8 nucleotides matching TRBD1. The trim removed 4 bases at V and 2 bases at J, leaving 5 bases unmatched. Germline assignment: CDR1 SQVTM and CDR2 ANQGSEA. CDR3 length: 14 amino acids. The CDR3 reads CSVGQGLITDTQYF. The CDR3 DNA sequence: TGCAGCGTTGGACAGGGGCTCATCACAGATACGCAGTATTTT.

The V call is TRBV9, the J call TRBJ2-1, with TRBD2 matching over 14 bases. Trimming cost V 1 base and J 9 bases; bases outside gene matches: 12. In germline, CDR1 is SGDLS, CDR2 YYNGEE. The CDR3 sequence is 18 residues long. The CDR3 region has the DNA TGTGCCAGCAGCGTACTCTCCTCGACTAGCGGGAGGGCCGGTGAGCAGTTCTTC. Translation: CASSVLSSTSGRAGEQFF.

This clonotype was counted at least ten times. The chain employs TRBV5-1 and TRBJ2-1; the match to TRBD1 covers 7 bases. This CDR3 has 16 residues. CDR1 is SGHRS and CDR2 is YFSETQ in the germline V gene. V lost 3 bases and J lost 0; bases outside the gene matches: 6. The CDR3 DNA reads TGCGCCAGCAGCTCTTTGACAGGGAGCTCCTACAATGAGCAGTTCTTC. Translating it yields CASSSLTGSSYNEQFF.

This clonotype showed up many times. V usage is TRBV6-5 and J usage is TRBJ2-1; the D is unclear. Trimming cost V 6 bases and J 9 bases, with 12 bases left between them. This CDR3 comprises 12 residues. Germline CDR1 is MNHEY and CDR2 is SVGAGI. CDR3: CASSTSRLEQFF. The DNA for the CDR3 is TGTGCCAGCAGCACCTCAAGACTTGAGCAGTTCTTC.

This clonotype was detected only a few times. V usage is TRBV12-3 or TRBV12-4 and J usage is TRBJ2-7; 9 bases are a match to TRBD2. The length of the CDR3 is 16 residues. With V trimmed by 3 bases and J by 0 bases, 6 bases remained unmatched. The CDR3, as DNA: TGTGCCAGCAGTTTCGTGCGGGAGGGCCCCTCCTACGAGCAGTACTTC. This translates into CASSFVREGPSYEQYF.

This clonotype was detected a few times. The chain joins TRBV5-5 to TRBJ2-5; D might be TRBD1 or TRBD2, each matching 5 bases. Trimming left V 5 bases short and J 1 base short, with 9 bases between. The CDR3 covers 13 residues. Germline CDR1 and CDR2: SGHKS and YYEKEE (reference sequence). The CDR3 sequence is CASRGTFQETQYF. The CDR3, as DNA: TGTGCCAGCAGAGGGACCTTCCAAGAGACCCAGTACTTC. The full variable domain, with the rest looked up from reference TRBV5-5 and TRBJ2-5, is DAGVTQSPTHLIKTRGQQVTLRCSPISGHKSVSWYQQVLGQGPQFIFQYYEKEERGRGNFPDRFSARQFPNYSSELNVNALLLGDSALYLCASRGTFQETQYFGPGTRLLVL.

The chain employs TRBV24-1 and TRBJ2-6; the D gene could be TRBD1 or TRBD2 (6 bases each). CDR3 size: 16 residues. V lost 3 bases, J lost 2 bases, and 10 bases lay in between. Germline V gene sequence: CDR1 KGHDR, CDR2 SFDVKD. CDR3 sequence (DNA): TGTGCCACCAGTGATCCCGGGGGCGCTGGGGCCAACGTCCTGACTTTC. Amino acids: CATSDPGGAGANVLTF.

This clonotype was counted a few times. The genes are TRBV5-1 and TRBJ2-7; D is undetermined. This CDR3 is 14 amino acids long. V shed 4 bases and J shed 0 bases, with 11 bases lying between them. The V gene's germline CDR1 is SGHRS and CDR2 YFSETQ. The DNA of the CDR3 is TGCGCCAGCAGCCTCCCCGGGCTCTCCTACGAGCAGTACTTC. Amino acids: CASSLPGLSYEQYF.

This clonotype has more than one count but fewer than ten. The chain couples TRBV27 to TRBJ2-1; D is possibly TRBD2 (6 bases). The V end was cut by 6 bases, the J end by 0 bases, with 18 bases between. Germline V CDR1 and CDR2: MNHEY, SMNVEV (reference sequence). This CDR3 comprises 17 residues. CDR3 DNA: TGTGCCAGCAGACGAGGAGGGCTATGGAGCTCCTACAATGAGCAGTTCTTC. Translated, it gives CASRRGGLWSSYNEQFF.